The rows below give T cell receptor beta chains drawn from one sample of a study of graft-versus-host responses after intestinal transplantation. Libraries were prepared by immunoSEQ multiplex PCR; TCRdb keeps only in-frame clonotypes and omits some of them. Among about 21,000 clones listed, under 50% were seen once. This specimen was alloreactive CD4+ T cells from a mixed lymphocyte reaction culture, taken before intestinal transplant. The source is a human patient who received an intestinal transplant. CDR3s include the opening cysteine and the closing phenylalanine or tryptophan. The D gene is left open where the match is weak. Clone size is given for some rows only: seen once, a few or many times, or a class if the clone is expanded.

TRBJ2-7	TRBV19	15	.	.	TGTGCCAGTAGTATTCGGTCGCCAGGGGGGAACGAGCAGTACTTC	CASSIRSPGGNEQYF
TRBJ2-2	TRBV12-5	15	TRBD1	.	TGTGCTAGTGGTTTGAGGCAGGGGGCTGGCGGGGAGCTGTTTTTT	CASGLRQGAGGELFF
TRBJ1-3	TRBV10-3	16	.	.	TGTGCCATCAGTGTGCGGACACAAGGTTTCGGAAACACCATATATTTT	CAISVRTQGFGNTIYF
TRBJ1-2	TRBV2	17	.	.	TGTGCCAGCACAAAACCCCGTTGGCAGGGAAACCAATATGGCTACACCTTC	CASTKPRWQGNQYGYTF
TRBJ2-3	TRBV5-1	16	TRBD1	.	TGCGCCAGCAGCTTGGCGGGACAGTTAATAGGGGATACGCAGTATTTT	CASSLAGQLIGDTQYF
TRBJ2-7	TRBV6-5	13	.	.	TGTGCCAGCGGTCAGGACAGCCCCTACGAGCAGTACTTC	CASGQDSPYEQYF
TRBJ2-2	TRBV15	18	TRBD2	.	TGTGCCACCAGCAGAGGAGCTAGCGGGGGGCCCAACACCGGGGAGCTGTTTTTT	CATSRGASGGPNTGELFF
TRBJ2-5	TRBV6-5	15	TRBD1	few	TGTGCCAGCAGTTACTTGGGACAGGCCCAAGAGACCCAGTACTTC	CASSYLGQAQETQYF
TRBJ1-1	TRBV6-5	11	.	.	TGTGCCAGCAGGGGCAACACTGAAGCTTTCTTT	CASRGNTEAFF
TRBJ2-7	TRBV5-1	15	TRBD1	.	TGCGCCAGCAGCCCGGACGGGACAGGGTTTAACGAGCAGTACTTC	CASSPDGTGFNEQYF
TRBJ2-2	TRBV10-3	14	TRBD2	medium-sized	TGTGCCACCGGGGGGAACGTAGGCACCGGGGAGCTGTTTTTT	CATGGNVGTGELFF
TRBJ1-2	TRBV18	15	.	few	TGTGCCAGCTCACTAACCACCCAGGGCCACTATGGCTACACCTTC	CASSLTTQGHYGYTF
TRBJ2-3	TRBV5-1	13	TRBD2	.	TGCGCCAGCAGCTTGGCTAGCGGGGGGGGGCAGTATTTT	CASSLASGGGQYF
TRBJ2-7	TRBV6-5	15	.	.	TGTGCCAGCAGTTACGTCTCAGGGGTGTCCTACGAGCAGTACTTC	CASSYVSGVSYEQYF
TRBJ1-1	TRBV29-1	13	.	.	TGCAGCGTCCCGGACAGCTCTTACACTGAAGCTTTCTTT	CSVPDSSYTEAFF
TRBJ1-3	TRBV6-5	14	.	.	TGTGCCAGCAGTTACGGTGTCAGTGGAAACACCATATATTTT	CASSYGVSGNTIYF